A single sample gave rise to the 4 T cell receptor beta chains below, sequenced in a study of T cells in Graves' hyperthyroidism and ophthalmopathy. RNA transcripts yielded amplified TCR beta CDR3 regions. First-round RT-PCR targeting the TCR CDR3 was performed with the HTBI primer set. TCRdb re-analysed the multiplex PCR reads in MiXCR, keeping a single row per CDR3 protein. The sample yields some 700,000 distinct CDR3 sequences, 17% seen once. Sequencing was carried out using blood. These receptors originate from a man between 50 and 59 years old with Graves' hyperthyroidism.

In this sample, this clonotype turned up a few times. The chain joins TRBV7-9 to TRBJ2-5; maybe TRBD2 (5 bases). Per germline, CDR1 SEHNR and CDR2 FQNEAQ (reference sequence). With 8 bases removed from V and 5 bases from J, the gap between germline ends came to 9 bases. The CDR3 is 11 amino acids. The CDR3 region is CASGGRETQYF. The CDR3 bases are TGTGCCAGCGGCGGGCGGGAGACCCAGTACTTC.

The chain has TRBV9 and TRBJ2-2, with D possibly TRBD2 on 5 matching bases. From germline, CDR1 is SGDLS and CDR2 YYNGEE. The CDR3 totals 16 residues. V gave up 1 base and J gave up 0 bases, with 10 bases separating them. The CDR3 loop is CASSVTTGANTGELFF. The CDR3 DNA reads TGTGCCAGCAGCGTAACTACCGGGGCGAACACCGGGGAGCTGTTTTTT. Full variable domain (missing parts from reference TRBV9 and TRBJ2-2): DSGVTQTPKHLITATGQRVTLRCSPRSGDLSVYWYQQSLDQGLQFLIQYYNGEERAKGNILERFSAQQFPDLHSELNLSSLELGDSALYFCASSVTTGANTGELFFGEGSRLTVL.

This clonotype has more than one count but fewer than ten. The V gene is TRBV5-1, the J gene TRBJ2-7, with D unclear. The CDR3 is made up of 14 amino acids. V was clipped by 0 bases and J by 2 bases, with 9 bases between them. Germline lookup yields CDR1 SGHRS and CDR2 YFSETQ. The CDR3 DNA reads as TGCGCCAGCAGCTTGGGTTCGCGAACCTACGAGCAGTACTTC. Its translation is CASSLGSRTYEQYF. The variable domain in full, with the rest retrieved from reference TRBV5-1 and TRBJ2-7, is KAGVTQTPRYLIKTRGQQVTLSCSPISGHRSVSWYQQTPGQGLQFLFEYFSETQRNKGNFPGRFSGRQFSNSRSEMNVSTLELGDSALYLCASSLGSRTYEQYFGPGTRLTVT.

This clonotype was seen at least ten times. The rearrangement links TRBV28 to TRBJ2-7; tentatively, D is TRBD1 or TRBD2 (5 bases each). The CDR3 loop spans 14 amino acids. Trimming left V 5 bases short and J 5 bases short, with 16 bases between. Looked up from germline, CDR1 is MDHEN and CDR2 is SYDVKM. CDR3 nucleotides: TGTGCCAGCAGTCTCAGAGGGGACGGCGACGAGCAGTACTTC. It is translated as CASSLRGDGDEQYF.